Included here is one TCR beta chain sequence, with context. The sample belongs to a study of T cell responses to AZD1222 COVID-19 vaccine. The assay was immunoSEQ multiplex PCR, and TCRdb's table has in-frame clones only and misses some. The sample has fewer than 120,000 clones, roughly 90% seen once. The input for sequencing was peripheral blood, taken on day 0 of AZD1222 vaccination. The TCR sequence derives from an adult in good health.

The CDR3 region is CASSRMGGGGYTF. For the CDR3, the DNA is TGTGCCAGCAGCCGGATGGGGGGAGGAGGCTACACCTTC. The rearrangement uses TRBV3-1 (or the pseudogene TRBV3-2) and TRBJ1-2; tentatively, D is TRBD1 (5 bases). Germline-derived CDR1 and CDR2 are LGHDT and YNNKEL (reference sequence). The CDR3 is 13 residues long. Between the trimmed V and J ends, which lost 4 bases and 8 bases, there was a span of 14 bases.